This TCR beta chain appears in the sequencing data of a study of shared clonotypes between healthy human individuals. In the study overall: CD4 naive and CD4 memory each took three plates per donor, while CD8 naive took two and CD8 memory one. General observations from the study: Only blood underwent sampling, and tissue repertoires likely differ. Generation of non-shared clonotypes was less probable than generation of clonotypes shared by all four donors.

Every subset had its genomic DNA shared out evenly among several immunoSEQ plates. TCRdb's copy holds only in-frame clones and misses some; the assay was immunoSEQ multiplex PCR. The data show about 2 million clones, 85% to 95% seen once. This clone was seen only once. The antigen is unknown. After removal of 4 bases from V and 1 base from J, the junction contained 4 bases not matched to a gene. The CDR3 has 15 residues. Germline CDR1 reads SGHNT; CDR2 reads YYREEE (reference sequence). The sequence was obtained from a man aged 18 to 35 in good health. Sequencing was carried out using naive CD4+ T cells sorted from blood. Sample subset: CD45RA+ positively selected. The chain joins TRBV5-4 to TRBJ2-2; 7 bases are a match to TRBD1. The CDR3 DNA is TGTGCCAGCAGCCGAGCAGGGGGGAACACCGGGGAGCTGTTTTTT. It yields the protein CASSRAGGNTGELFF.